This T cell receptor beta chain was identified during a study of cytomegalovirus exposure and HLA in healthy donors. Regarding the study as a whole: TCR sequences were mostly rare, though some public TCRs occurred in many donors. Listed as cytomegalovirus-associated were 150 or so TCR beta chains.

The length of the CDR3 is 16 residues. The V gene's germline CDR1 is MNHEY and CDR2 SVGAGI. Trimming took off 0 bases at V and 0 bases at J, with 12 bases between the two ends. This clone is a singleton in its sample. Its antigen remains unidentified. Primers included in the PCR were 60 Vbeta and 13 Jbeta primers. TCRdb keeps only in-frame clones here, not all; method: immunoSEQ multiplex PCR. This sample has roughly 100,000 clones, with about 74% found just once. Specimen: PBMCs. The rearrangement joins TRBV6-5 to TRBJ2-7, with D tentatively TRBD1 (6 bases). The TCR was taken from a female donor in good health and CMV-seronegative. This CDR3 is CASSYSKQGGSYEQYF. CDR3 nucleotides: TGTGCCAGCAGTTACTCGAAACAGGGTGGCTCCTACGAGCAGTACTTC.